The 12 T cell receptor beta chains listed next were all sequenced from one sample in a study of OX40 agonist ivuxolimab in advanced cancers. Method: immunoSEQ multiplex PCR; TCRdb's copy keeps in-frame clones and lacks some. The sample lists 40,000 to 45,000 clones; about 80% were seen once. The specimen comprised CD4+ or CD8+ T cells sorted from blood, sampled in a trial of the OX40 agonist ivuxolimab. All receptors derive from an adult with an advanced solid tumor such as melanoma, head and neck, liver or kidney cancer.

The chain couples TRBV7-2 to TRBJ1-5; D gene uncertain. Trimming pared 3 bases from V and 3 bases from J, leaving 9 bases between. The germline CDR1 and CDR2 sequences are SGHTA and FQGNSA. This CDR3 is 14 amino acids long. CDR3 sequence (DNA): TGTGCCAGCAGCTTCTCTGCCTTCAATCAGCCCCAGCATTTT. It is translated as CASSFSAFNQPQHF.

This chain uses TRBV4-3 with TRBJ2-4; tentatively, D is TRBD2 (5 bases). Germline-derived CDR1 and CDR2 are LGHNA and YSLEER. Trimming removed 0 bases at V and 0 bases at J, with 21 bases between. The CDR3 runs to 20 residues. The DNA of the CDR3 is TGCGCCAGCAGCCAAGAGTTAGAGGGCCGAAGAGCCGTAGCCAAAAACATTCAGTACTTC. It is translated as CASSQELEGRRAVAKNIQYF.

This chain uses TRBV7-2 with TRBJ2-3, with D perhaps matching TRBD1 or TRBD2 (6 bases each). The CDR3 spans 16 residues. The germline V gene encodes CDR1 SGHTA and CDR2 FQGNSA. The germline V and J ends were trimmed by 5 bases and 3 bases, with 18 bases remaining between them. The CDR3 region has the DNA TGTGCCAGCAGCCATCAGCTCGGGGGCGGGACAGATACGCAGTATTTT. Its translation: CASSHQLGGGTDTQYF. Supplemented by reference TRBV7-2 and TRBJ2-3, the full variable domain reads GAGVSQSPSNKVTEKGKDVELRCDPISGHTALYWYRQSLGQGLEFLIYFQGNSAPDKSGLPSDRFSAERTGGSVSTLTIQRTQQEDSAVYLCASSHQLGGGTDTQYFGPGTRLTVL.

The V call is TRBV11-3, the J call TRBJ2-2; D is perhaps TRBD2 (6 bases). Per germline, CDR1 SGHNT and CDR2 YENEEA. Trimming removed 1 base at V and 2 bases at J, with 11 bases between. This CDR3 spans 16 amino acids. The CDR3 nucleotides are TGTGCCAGCAGCTTAGCAACGGGGGTAAACACCGGGGAGCTGTTTTTT. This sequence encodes CASSLATGVNTGELFF.

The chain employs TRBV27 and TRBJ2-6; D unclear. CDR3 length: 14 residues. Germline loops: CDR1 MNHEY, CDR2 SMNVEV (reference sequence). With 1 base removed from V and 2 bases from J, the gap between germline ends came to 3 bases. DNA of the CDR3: TGTGCCAGCAGTTTATTCCCTGGGGCCAACGTCCTGACTTTC. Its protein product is CASSLFPGANVLTF. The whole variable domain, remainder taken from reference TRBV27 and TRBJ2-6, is EAQVTQNPRYLITVTGKKLTVTCSQNMNHEYMSWYRQDPGLGLRQIYYSMNVEVTDKGDVPEGYKVSRKEKRNFPLILESPSPNQTSLYFCASSLFPGANVLTFGAGSRLTVL.

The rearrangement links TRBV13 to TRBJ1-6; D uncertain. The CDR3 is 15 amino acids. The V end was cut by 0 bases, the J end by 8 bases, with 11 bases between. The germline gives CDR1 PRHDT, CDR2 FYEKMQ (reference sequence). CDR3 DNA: TGTGCCAGCAGCTTAGGGGAGGGTCTGCATTCACCCCTCCACTTT. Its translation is CASSLGEGLHSPLHF.

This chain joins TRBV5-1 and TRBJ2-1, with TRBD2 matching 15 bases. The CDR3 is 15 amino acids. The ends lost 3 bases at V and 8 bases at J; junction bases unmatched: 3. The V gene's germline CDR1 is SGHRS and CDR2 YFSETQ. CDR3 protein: CASSSGLAGGYEQFF. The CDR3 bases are TGCGCCAGCAGCTCGGGACTAGCGGGAGGCTATGAGCAGTTCTTC.

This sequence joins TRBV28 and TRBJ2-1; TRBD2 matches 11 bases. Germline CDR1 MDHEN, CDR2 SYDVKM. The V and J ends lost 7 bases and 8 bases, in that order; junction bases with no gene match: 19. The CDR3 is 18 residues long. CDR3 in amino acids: CASTLLAGARRGIDEQFF. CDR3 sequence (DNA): TGTGCCAGCACCTTACTAGCGGGGGCGCGCAGGGGAATTGATGAGCAGTTCTTC.

CDR3 DNA sequence: TGTGCCAGCAGTTTGAAGCGGGGCCTCTACGAGCAGTACTTC. Translating it yields CASSLKRGLYEQYF. The chain combines TRBV28 with TRBJ2-7, with 7 bases that match TRBD2. CDR1 MDHEN and CDR2 SYDVKM come from the germline V gene. Trimming removed 3 bases from V and 3 bases from J; junction bases left unmatched: 5. CDR3 size: 14 residues.

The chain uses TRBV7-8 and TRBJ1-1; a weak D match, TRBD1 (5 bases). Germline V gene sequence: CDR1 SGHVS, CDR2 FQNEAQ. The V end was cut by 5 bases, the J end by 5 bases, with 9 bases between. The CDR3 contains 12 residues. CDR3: CASSPRETEAFF. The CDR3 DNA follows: TGTGCCAGCAGCCCCAGGGAGACTGAAGCTTTCTTT.

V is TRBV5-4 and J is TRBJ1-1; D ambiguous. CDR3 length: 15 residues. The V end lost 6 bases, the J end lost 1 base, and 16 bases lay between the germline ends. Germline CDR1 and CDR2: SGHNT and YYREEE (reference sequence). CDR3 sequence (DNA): TGTGCCAGCACCCAAAAGGGAGGCGGGAACACTGAAGCTTTCTTT. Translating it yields CASTQKGGGNTEAFF.

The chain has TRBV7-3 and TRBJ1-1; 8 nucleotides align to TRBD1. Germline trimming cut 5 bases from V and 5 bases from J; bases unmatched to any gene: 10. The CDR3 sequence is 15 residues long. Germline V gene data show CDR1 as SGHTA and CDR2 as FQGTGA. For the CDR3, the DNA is TGTGCCAGCAGCCCCGCCAGGGGGCGGGGGACTGAAGCTTTCTTT. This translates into CASSPARGRGTEAFF.